This entry lists 18 T cell receptor beta chains sequenced from one sample in a study of cytomegalovirus exposure and HLA in healthy donors. PCR primers comprised 60 Vbeta and 13 Jbeta primers. This table comes from immunoSEQ multiplex PCR, and its TCRdb copy is limited to in-frame clones, with some not included. The data show over 75,000 clones, around 76% seen once. The sample taken for sequencing was PBMCs. These receptors all stem from a man in his forties in good health and CMV-seropositive.

V is TRBV5-1 and J is TRBJ2-2; a weak D match, TRBD2 (5 bases). Trimming pared 5 bases from V and 3 bases from J, leaving 8 bases between. This CDR3 has 13 amino acids. Germline values: CDR1 SGHRS, CDR2 YFSETQ. The CDR3, as DNA: TGCGCCAGCAGGCCAGCGGACACCGGGGAGCTGTTTTTT. Its translation is CASRPADTGELFF.

This chain joins TRBV18 and TRBJ1-2; 12 nucleotides line up with TRBD1. The V and J ends lost 0 bases and 6 bases, in that order; junction bases with no gene match: 2. There are 15 residues in the CDR3. CDR1 KGHSH and CDR2 LQKENI come from the germline V gene. This CDR3 is CASSPPGQGADGYTF. CDR3 in DNA: TGTGCCAGCTCACCACCGGGACAGGGGGCGGATGGCTACACCTTC.

The chain joins TRBV5-5 to TRBJ1-5, with D possibly TRBD1 on 6 matching bases. CDR1 is SGHKS, CDR2 YYEKEE, per germline (reference sequence). The CDR3 spans 15 residues. V lost 0 bases and J lost 3, with 10 bases in between. CDR3 bases: TGTGCCAGCAGCTTGGCTCCAGGGGCCAATCAGCCCCAGCATTTT. Translation: CASSLAPGANQPQHF.

V is TRBV12-5 and J is TRBJ1-5, with D possibly matching TRBD1 (6 bases). CDR3 length: 15 residues. Trimming shortened V by 2 bases and J by 2 bases, and 10 bases separated the two germline ends. CDR1 is LGHNT and CDR2 is FRNRAP in the germline V gene. The CDR3 region has the DNA TGTGCTAGTGGTTTGTCGGCAGGGGGCAATCAGCCCCAGCATTTT. It codes for CASGLSAGGNQPQHF.

This chain links TRBV7-9 with TRBJ1-3; TRBD1 matches at 9 bases. V was pared by 1 base and J by 2 bases, with 0 bases of the junction left unmatched. CDR1 is SEHNR and CDR2 is FQNEAQ in the germline V gene (reference sequence). CDR3 size: 15 residues. The CDR3 DNA is TGTGCCAGCAGCTTAGGGACAGGGGCTGGAAACACCATATATTTT. Residues: CASSLGTGAGNTIYF.

The chain uses TRBV6-1 and TRBJ1-2; 7 positions agree with TRBD1. The length of the CDR3 is 13 residues. The J segment lost 7 bases and the V segment lost 4 bases, leaving 6 bases of the junction unmatched. Germline V gene lookup returns CDR1 MNHNS and CDR2 SASEGT. CDR3 DNA: TGTGCCAGCAGTGCCACCCAGGGGGGTGGCTACACCTTC. Its protein product is CASSATQGGGYTF.

The chain couples TRBV2 to TRBJ1-5; D may be TRBD1 (6 bases). This CDR3 is built from 13 residues. CDR1 SNHLY and CDR2 FYNNEI come from the germline V gene. Trimming took 6 bases from V and 4 from J, leaving 10 bases between them. CDR3 in amino acids: CASSGQQNQPQHF. CDR3 bases: TGTGCCAGCAGCGGACAGCAGAATCAGCCCCAGCATTTT.

V gene TRBV27 combines with J gene TRBJ2-7; D possibly corresponds to TRBD1 (7 bases). This CDR3 is built from 13 residues. Germline V gives CDR1 MNHEY, CDR2 SMNVEV (reference sequence). Trimming took off 5 bases at V and 2 bases at J, with 10 bases between the two ends. The CDR3, as DNA: TGTGCCAGCAGTGGAGGGACAGCCTACGAGCAGTACTTC. Translated: CASSGGTAYEQYF.

A remark on this clone: A read error may account for a junction end that differs from germline. CDR3 sequence reads: CSSSSIEAFF. As DNA, the CDR3 is TGTTCCAGCAGTTCAATCGAAGCTTTCTTT. V is TRBV7-9 and J is TRBJ1-1, with D uncertain. Looked up from germline, CDR1 is SEHNR and CDR2 is FQNEAQ (reference sequence). The length of the CDR3 is 10 residues.

The J gene is TRBJ2-5, the V gene TRBV11-2, with 7 bases lining up with TRBD1. The trim removed 5 bases at V and 4 bases at J, leaving 10 bases unmatched. Germline CDR1 and CDR2: SGHAT and FQNNGV. There are 15 residues in the CDR3. DNA for the CDR3: TGTGCCAGCAGCGGTAAACAGGGGCTGAGAGAGACCCAGTACTTC. Amino acids: CASSGKQGLRETQYF.

This chain links TRBV4-1 with TRBJ2-5; 9 nucleotides match TRBD1. J lost 1 base, V lost 6 bases, and 3 bases had no gene match. CDR3 length: 14 amino acids. Germline CDR1 reads MGHRA; CDR2 reads YSYEKL. CDR3 DNA: TGCGCCAGCAGGGCGACAGGGGGCCAAGAGACCCAGTACTTC. Protein sequence: CASRATGGQETQYF.

Turning to this clone: Other DNA sequences in the same sample also yield this CDR3. The rearrangement links TRBV9 to TRBJ1-1, with a tentative D call TRBD1 (6 bases). Trimming took off 2 bases at V and 4 bases at J, with 15 bases between the two ends. Germline CDR1 SGDLS, CDR2 YYNGEE. The CDR3 extends over 15 amino acids. In nucleotides, the CDR3 is TGTGCCAGCAGCGTGGTCAGGGGAGTCGGCACTGAAGCTTTCTTT. This codes for CASSVVRGVGTEAFF.

This clone was observed a single time. The chain combines TRBV27 with TRBJ1-1, with no clear D. Germline V CDR1 and CDR2: MNHEY, SMNVEV (reference sequence). The V end was cut by 2 bases, the J end by 1 base, with 8 bases between. This CDR3 has 14 amino acids. The CDR3 sequence: CASSLQRPNTEAFF. The CDR3 DNA reads as TGTGCCAGCAGTTTACAGAGGCCGAACACTGAAGCTTTCTTT.

The genes are TRBV5-1 and TRBJ2-2; TRBD2 aligns across 7 bases. This CDR3 contains 15 residues. J gave up 0 bases and V 4 bases, and 3 bases lay outside the gene matches. Germline CDR1 is SGHRS and CDR2 is YFSETQ. The CDR3 here is CASSTGTTNTGELFF. CDR3 coding DNA: TGCGCCAGCAGCACCGGGACTACGAACACCGGGGAGCTGTTTTTT. Full variable domain (missing parts from reference TRBV5-1 and TRBJ2-2): KAGVTQTPRYLIKTRGQQVTLSCSPISGHRSVSWYQQTPGQGLQFLFEYFSETQRNKGNFPGRFSGRQFSNSRSEMNVSTLELGDSALYLCASSTGTTNTGELFFGEGSRLTVL.

The chain joins TRBV7-2 to TRBJ1-2; D remains unclear. There are 13 residues in the CDR3. V lost 5 bases and J lost 5, with 12 bases in between. Germline assignment: CDR1 SGHTA and CDR2 FQGNSA. CDR3 region: CASSPRGRYGYTF. The CDR3 DNA sequence: TGTGCCAGCAGCCCTCGTGGGAGGTATGGCTACACCTTC.

This clone was detected only a few times. This chain uses TRBV21-1 with TRBJ2-5; the table's D call TRBD1 went unverified against the DNA. TRBV21-1 counts as a pseudogene. The CDR3 is 14 residues long. The DNA of the CDR3 is TGTGCCAGCACTAGGGGGCGAGTCGGAGAGACCCAGTACTTC. This translates into CASTRGRVGETQYF.

The chain couples TRBV11-3 to TRBJ2-3, with D maybe TRBD1 (6 bases). V was trimmed by 1 base and J by 2 bases, leaving 22 bases between them. The CDR3 has 19 residues. CDR1 is SGHNT, CDR2 YENEEA, per germline. In DNA, the CDR3 is TGTGCCAGCAGCTTAGGGAAGTTGGGCCAAAGGGACACCACAGATACGCAGTATTTT. It is translated as CASSLGKLGQRDTTDTQYF.

The V gene is TRBV19, the J gene TRBJ1-2; a weak D match, TRBD1 (6 bases). The V gene lost 5 bases and the J gene lost 3 bases, with 10 bases spanning the gap. The CDR3 contains 13 residues. Germline V lookup: CDR1 LNHDA, CDR2 SQIVND (reference sequence). CDR3 protein: CASSEQGHYGYTF. DNA for the CDR3: TGTGCCAGTAGTGAACAGGGTCACTATGGCTACACCTTC.